The 32 T cell receptor beta chains presented below share a single source sample, sequenced in a study of molecular identifiers for immune sequencing clone quantification. Each CDR3 protein is one row after TCRdb ran MiXCR on the PCR reads. Among about 640,000 distinct CDR3 sequences, about 20% were seen once, and the ten largest hold approximately 0.9%. Source material: naive CD8+ T cells from blood, with Jurkat cell RNA spiked in. Subset described: FACS-sorted CD8+CD4-CCR7+CD45RA+ naive T cells. The receptors derive from a human donor in good health. Some libraries in this study had Jurkat cell RNA spiked in.

This clonotype came up a few times. The V call is TRBV6-5, the J call TRBJ1-2; maybe TRBD1 (6 bases). This CDR3 has 15 amino acids. V shed 0 bases and J shed 6 bases, with 14 bases lying between them. Germline CDR1 reads MNHEY; CDR2 reads SVGAGI. CDR3 amino acids: CASSYSYRVVDGYTF. CDR3 DNA: TGTGCCAGCAGTTACTCCTACAGGGTGGTCGATGGCTACACCTTC.

The rearrangement links TRBV6-1 to TRBJ1-2; 9 bases fit TRBD1. The trim removed 6 bases at V and 12 bases at J, leaving 11 bases unmatched. Germline CDR1 and CDR2: MNHNS and SASEGT. The CDR3 length is 13 residues. The CDR3, as DNA: TGTGCCAGCAGCGGGACAGGGACGCTTCAGAACACCTTC. Protein product: CASSGTGTLQNTF.

This clonotype has a count of ten or more. V gene TRBV5-6 combines with J gene TRBJ1-2; no reliable D call. Deletions cut 0 bases from V and 3 bases from J, with 12 bases between. Germline V gene sequence: CDR1 SGHDT, CDR2 YYEEEE. The CDR3 runs to 15 residues. The DNA of the CDR3 is TGTGCCAGCAGCTTGGAAGAATCTGGCGACTATGGCTACACCTTC. This gives the protein CASSLEESGDYGYTF.

The table lists this clonotype with many counts. The chain joins TRBV14 to TRBJ2-5; no clear D gene. CDR3 length: 13 residues. V lost 3 bases, J lost 4 bases, and 9 bases lay in between. Germline V gives CDR1 SGHDN, CDR2 FVKESK. The CDR3 loop is CASSQARLETQYF. In DNA form, the CDR3 reads TGTGCCAGCAGCCAGGCCAGATTAGAGACCCAGTACTTC.

This clonotype was counted only a few times. V and J are TRBV2 and TRBJ2-5; a possible D gene is TRBD2 (6 bases). The CDR3 loop spans 11 amino acids. Germline values: CDR1 SNHLY, CDR2 FYNNEI. Trimming stripped 6 bases from V and 9 bases from J, with 11 bases between. CDR3 DNA sequence: TGTGCCAGCAGGGGAGGACTACCCCAGTACTTC. As protein: CASRGGLPQYF.

This clonotype was counted many times. The rearrangement links TRBV6-2 or TRBV6-3 to TRBJ2-3; TRBD2 matches at 7 bases. V was pared by 7 bases and J by 6 bases, with 10 bases of the junction left unmatched. The germline CDR1 and CDR2 sequences are MNHEY and SVGEGT. This CDR3 comprises 14 residues. The CDR3 here is CASTWGGPGDTQYF. In DNA form, the CDR3 reads TGTGCCAGCACCTGGGGGGGTCCCGGGGATACGCAGTATTTT.

This clonotype showed up many times. The V call is TRBV18, the J call TRBJ2-4, with D maybe TRBD2 (6 bases). V was shortened by 0 bases and J by 1 base, with 16 bases between the two germline ends. CDR3 length equals 18 residues. In germline, CDR1 is KGHSH, CDR2 LQKENI. The CDR3 region is CASSPPWQAGPAKNIQYF. In DNA form, the CDR3 reads TGTGCCAGCTCACCACCGTGGCAGGCGGGACCTGCCAAAAACATTCAGTACTTC. The full variable domain, rest sourced from reference TRBV18 and TRBJ2-4, is NAGVMQNPRHLVRRRGQEARLRCSPMKGHSHVYWYRQLPEEGLKFMVYLQKENIIDESGMPKERFSAEFPKEGPSILRIQQVVRGDSAAYFCASSPPWQAGPAKNIQYFGAGTRLSVL.

Note on this clonotype: Since a much larger clone is just one base distant, this may be a read error. J is TRBJ2-7 and V is TRBV7-6; 8 positions match TRBD1. This CDR3 contains 14 residues. Looked up from germline, CDR1 is SGHVS and CDR2 is FNYEAQ. The CDR3 DNA reads TGTCCCAGCAGCTCTAGGACAGGGCAGGACGAGCAGTACTTC. It encodes CPSSSRTGQDEQYF.

This clonotype was seen a few times. J is TRBJ1-5 and V is TRBV27; tentative D call: TRBD1 (5 bases). The CDR3 runs 15 residues. Germline-derived CDR1 and CDR2 are MNHEY and SMNVEV (reference sequence). V shed 6 bases and J shed 7 bases, with 19 bases lying between them. The CDR3 here is CASRGLSQTDQPQHF. The CDR3 DNA follows: TGTGCCAGCAGGGGACTGTCTCAAACGGACCAGCCCCAGCATTTT.

This clonotype was counted a few times. V and J are TRBV4-1 and TRBJ1-3; D is uncertain. Trimming took off 0 bases at V and 4 bases at J, with 10 bases between the two ends. The CDR3 is 15 amino acids. Germline CDR1 reads MGHRA; CDR2 reads YSYEKL. This CDR3 reads CASSQDIGRGNTIYF. The CDR3, as DNA: TGCGCCAGCAGCCAAGATATTGGCAGGGGAAACACCATATATTTT.

Comments on this clonotype: With a much larger clone just one base away, this may be a read error. No conserved phenylalanine or tryptophan is present at the end of the CDR3, so a read error is the likely explanation. This chain uses TRBV7-8 with TRBJ2-5; D is unresolved. CDR1 is SGHVS, CDR2 FQNEAQ, per germline. This CDR3 is 15 amino acids long. V was trimmed by 1 base and J by 5 bases, leaving 14 bases between them. The CDR3: CASSLGSGYEETQYL. Here the CDR3 DNA reads TGTGCCAGCAGCTTAGGCTCTGGGTACGAGGAGACCCAGTACCTC.

Comments on this clonotype: A much larger clone sits a single nucleotide away, making a read error possible. The gene calls are TRBV27 and TRBJ1-1; D remains ambiguous. Germline V gives CDR1 MNHEY, CDR2 SMNVEV (reference sequence). V was shortened by 6 bases and J by 3 bases, with 14 bases between the two germline ends. The CDR3 contains 14 residues. The DNA for the CDR3 is TGTGCCAGCAGATTAGGACGGACGTACACTGAAGCTTTCTTT. Protein: CASRLGRTYTEAFF.

Comment on this clonotype: This may be a read error: a much more frequent sequence differs by one nucleotide. The rearrangement uses TRBV7-9 and TRBJ2-2; D call uncertain. This CDR3 contains 12 residues. Per the germline V gene, CDR1 is SEHNR and CDR2 is FQNEAQ (reference sequence). The CDR3 DNA is TGTGCCAGCAGCTTCGACACCGAGGAGCTGTTTTTT. Its translation is CASSFDTEELFF.

This clonotype was observed at least ten times. The V gene is TRBV28, the J gene TRBJ1-4; D gene uncertain. The CDR3 has 12 amino acids. V was shortened by 2 bases and J by 4 bases, with 2 bases between the two germline ends. CDR1 and CDR2 from the germline V gene are MDHEN and SYDVKM. The CDR3 reads CASSLLNEKLFF. The CDR3 DNA follows: TGTGCCAGCAGTTTACTTAATGAAAAACTGTTTTTT. Using reference TRBV28 and TRBJ1-4 for the parts outside the CDR3, the full variable domain is DVKVTQSSRYLVKRTGEKVFLECVQDMDHENMFWYRQDPGLGLRLIYFSYDVKMKEKGDIPEGYSVSREKKERFSLILESASTNQTSMYLCASSLLNEKLFFGSGTQLSVL.

This clonotype was seen ten or more times. The chain couples TRBV30 to TRBJ1-1; D gene ambiguous. This CDR3 comprises 13 residues. V was shortened by 1 base and J by 2 bases, with 8 bases between the two germline ends. CDR1 is GTSNPN and CDR2 is SVGIG in the germline V gene (reference sequence). CDR3 nucleotides: TGTGCCTGGAGTGGAATATTTAACACTGAAGCTTTCTTT. Translation: CAWSGIFNTEAFF.

Note on this clonotype: Sequence at one end of the junction differs from germline and may be a read error. The rearrangement joins TRBV27 to TRBJ2-5; 14 nucleotides agree with TRBD2. The CDR3 length is 16 residues. Per germline, CDR1 MNHEY and CDR2 SMNVEV (reference sequence). The CDR3 loop reads CASSPGLAGAQETQCF. The CDR3 coding sequence is TGTGCCAGCAGTCCGGGACTAGCGGGGGCCCAAGAGACCCAGTGCTTC.

This clonotype was found many times. This chain joins TRBV27 and TRBJ1-1; D gene ambiguous. The V end was cut by 3 bases, the J end by 7 bases, with 12 bases between. Germline CDR1 is MNHEY and CDR2 is SMNVEV (reference sequence). The CDR3 loop spans 13 amino acids. CDR3 protein: CASSFNSRSEAFF. The CDR3 DNA reads TGTGCCAGCAGTTTTAACAGTAGAAGTGAAGCTTTCTTT.

The chain recombines TRBV28 with TRBJ2-7, with D uncertain. Trimming removed 4 bases at V and 1 base at J, with 11 bases between. The length of the CDR3 is 14 residues. The V gene's germline CDR1 is MDHEN and CDR2 SYDVKM. The CDR3 sequence: CASSSRLSSYEQYF. The CDR3 coding sequence is TGTGCCAGCAGTTCCCGCTTATCTTCCTACGAGCAGTACTTC.

The genes are TRBV19 and TRBJ2-1; D unclear. Germline V gene data show CDR1 as LNHDA and CDR2 as SQIVND (reference sequence). The length of the CDR3 is 13 residues. Trimming left V 4 bases short and J 7 bases short, with 11 bases between. The CDR3 coding sequence is TGTGCCAGTAGTACCCAAGGCCCAAATGAGCAGTTCTTC. Translating it yields CASSTQGPNEQFF.

About this clonotype itself: A much larger clone is a single base away; this may be a read error. The CDR3 loop is CVSSQKDGWNTGELFF. In DNA form, the CDR3 reads TGCGTCAGCAGCCAAAAGGACGGTTGGAACACCGGGGAGCTGTTTTTT. The chain carries TRBV4-1 and TRBJ2-2; D is unclear. The germline V gene has CDR1 MGHRA and CDR2 YSYEKL. The CDR3 sequence is 16 residues long.

This clonotype came up a few times. The V call is TRBV20-1, the J call TRBJ2-2; D unclear. This CDR3 region has 15 residues. Trimming took off 1 base at V and 0 bases at J, with 9 bases between the two ends. CDR1 and CDR2 from the germline V gene are DFQATT and SNEGSKA (reference sequence). The CDR3 coding sequence is TGCAGTGCTAGAGCGCCTCTTTCGAACACCGGGGAGCTGTTTTTT. It yields the protein CSARAPLSNTGELFF.

This clonotype has ten or more counts. The CDR3 nucleotides read TGTGCCAGCAGCCCCTGGACTAGCGGGCCTGGGGAGACCCAGTACTTC. It translates to CASSPWTSGPGETQYF. The chain employs TRBV5-5 and TRBJ2-5; 11 bases map to TRBD2. With V trimmed by 4 bases and J by 5 bases, 10 bases remained unmatched. Looked up from germline, CDR1 is SGHKS and CDR2 is YYEKEE (reference sequence). This CDR3 spans 16 amino acids.

This clonotype was seen repeatedly, ten times or more. The J gene is TRBJ1-1, the V gene TRBV27, with 7 bases aligning to TRBD1. This CDR3 spans 14 amino acids. Trimming at V came to 4 bases and at J to 4 bases, leaving 6 bases not matched to a gene. Germline V gene sequence: CDR1 MNHEY, CDR2 SMNVEV (reference sequence). CDR3 DNA sequence: TGTGCCAGCAGTTACACAGGGGAGCGCACTGAAGCTTTCTTT. Its translation is CASSYTGERTEAFF.

This clonotype was recorded at least ten times. The V gene is TRBV7-9, the J gene TRBJ2-2; D tentatively reads TRBD1 or TRBD2 (5 bases each). CDR1 and CDR2 from the germline V gene are SEHNR and FQNEAQ (reference sequence). The CDR3 totals 16 residues. The ends were cut back, 5 bases at V and 1 base at J, with 14 bases in the middle. DNA of the CDR3: TGTGCCAGCAGCCACCGGGACGGCTTGAACACCGGGGAGCTGTTTTTT. The encoded protein is CASSHRDGLNTGELFF.

This clonotype was detected only a few times. V is TRBV6-5 and J is TRBJ2-3; 10 nucleotides agree with TRBD1. The V and J ends lost 10 bases and 4 bases, in that order; junction bases with no gene match: 14. Germline V gene sequence: CDR1 MNHEY, CDR2 SVGAGI. This CDR3 spans 16 amino acids. The CDR3 nucleotides are TGTGCCACCTATCCCGGGACAGGGGACGGGGCAGATACGCAGTATTTT. It yields the protein CATYPGTGDGADTQYF.

This clonotype was counted at least ten times. This sequence joins TRBV5-1 and TRBJ2-3; D may match TRBD1 or TRBD2 (6 bases each). V lost 4 bases and J lost 0, with 12 bases in between. The CDR3 runs 15 residues. Germline CDR1 and CDR2: SGHRS and YFSETQ. CDR3 DNA sequence: TGCGCCAGCAGCCCCTGGGGGGCTAGCACAGATACGCAGTATTTT. Protein product: CASSPWGASTDTQYF.

This clonotype was counted many times. V gene TRBV6-6 combines with J gene TRBJ2-3, with TRBD2 identical over 7 bases. The CDR3 runs 14 residues. Germline values: CDR1 MNHNY, CDR2 SVGAGI (reference sequence). V was pared by 7 bases and J by 6 bases, with 10 bases of the junction left unmatched. In nucleotides, the CDR3 is TGTGCCAGCAAACGGGAGGTGCAATGGGATACGCAGTATTTT. Protein product: CASKREVQWDTQYF.

The V call is TRBV20-1, the J call TRBJ1-1; D perhaps matches TRBD1 (6 bases). This CDR3 comprises 14 residues. With 0 bases removed from V and 10 bases from J, the gap between germline ends came to 18 bases. CDR1 is DFQATT, CDR2 SNEGSKA, per germline (reference sequence). The CDR3 here is CSAREPGGGARAFF. The CDR3 nucleotides are TGCAGTGCTAGAGAGCCTGGGGGGGGCGCGAGAGCTTTCTTT.

A note on this clonotype: This clone may be a read error of a much larger clone one base away. The rearrangement links TRBV30 to TRBJ2-1; D is unresolved. CDR1 and CDR2 from the germline V gene are GTSNPN and SVGIG (reference sequence). The CDR3 length is 13 residues. V lost 0 bases and J lost 9, with 12 bases in between. The DNA of the CDR3 is TGTGCCTGGAGTGTACTGGTCCCCGGTGAGCAGTTCTTC. It specifies CAWSVLVPGEQFF.

Ten or more counts support this clonotype. J is TRBJ2-7 and V is TRBV4-3; TRBD1 aligns across 7 bases. This CDR3 spans 15 amino acids. Germline loops: CDR1 LGHNA, CDR2 YSLEER. Trimming took 0 bases from V and 3 from J; bases not matched to a gene: 5. CDR3 region: CASSQDRGQIYEQYF. In DNA, the CDR3 is TGCGCCAGCAGCCAAGATAGGGGGCAGATCTACGAGCAGTACTTC.

The table lists this clonotype with many counts. The gene calls are TRBV12-3 or TRBV12-4 and TRBJ1-1; D is unclear. With 5 bases removed from V and 3 bases from J, the gap between germline ends came to 7 bases. CDR3 length: 12 amino acids. CDR3 residues: CASSGGYTEAFF. CDR3 sequence (DNA): TGTGCCAGCAGTGGCGGGTACACTGAAGCTTTCTTT.

This clonotype showed up just a few times. This chain links TRBV4-3 with TRBJ2-7; D is perhaps TRBD2 (5 bases). This CDR3 is 15 amino acids long. With 1 base removed from V and 3 bases from J, the gap between germline ends came to 13 bases. Germline V lookup: CDR1 LGHNA, CDR2 YSLEER. DNA for the CDR3: TGCGCCAGCAGCCAAGTGGACTCTAAAGACTACGAGCAGTACTTC. It codes for CASSQVDSKDYEQYF.